The 26 T cell receptor beta chains below come from one sample, sequenced in a study of CD8 T cells in ankylosing spondylitis. From the 5' RACE reads, TCRdb called clonotypes with MiXCR, one entry per CDR3 protein. The sample lists just over 350,000 distinct CDR3 sequences, around 20% occurring once. Sequenced: blood, either unsorted or a sorted T cell fraction (not recorded which). The receptors here all came from a male donor with ankylosing spondylitis or in good health (not recorded which).

The genes are TRBV7-9 and TRBJ2-5; tentative D call: TRBD1 (6 bases). Germline V gene data show CDR1 as SEHNR and CDR2 as FQNEAQ (reference sequence). This CDR3 spans 14 amino acids. The germline V and J ends were trimmed by 5 bases and 5 bases, with 15 bases remaining between them. The CDR3 DNA is TGTGCCAGCAGCCCCAGGGGCCGATGGGAGACCCAGTACTTC. Its translation is CASSPRGRWETQYF.

This clonotype has more than one count but fewer than ten. The chain recombines TRBV11-1 with TRBJ2-5, with D perhaps matching TRBD2 (6 bases). The ends were cut back, 10 bases at V and 5 bases at J, with 17 bases in the middle. Germline V CDR1 and CDR2: SGHAT, FQDESV (reference sequence). The CDR3 loop spans 13 amino acids. CDR3 sequence reads: CATFGGVGETQYF. The CDR3 DNA sequence: TGTGCCACCTTCGGAGGGGTTGGGGAGACCCAGTACTTC.

The chain recombines TRBV12-3 or TRBV12-4 with TRBJ1-1; 8 nucleotides align to TRBD1. J was trimmed by 0 bases and V by 3 bases; bases with no gene match: 3. There are 15 residues in the CDR3. Here the CDR3 reads CASSLGQALNTEAFF. CDR3 DNA sequence: TGTGCCAGCAGTTTGGGACAGGCTCTGAACACTGAAGCTTTCTTT.

This clonotype showed up just a few times. This chain links TRBV4-1 with TRBJ2-3, with unresolved D. Trimming took 1 base from V and 3 from J, leaving 5 bases between them. CDR1 and CDR2 (germline): MGHRA, YSYEKL. The CDR3 extends over 13 amino acids. Here the CDR3 reads CASSQVATDTQYF. The DNA of the CDR3 is TGCGCCAGCAGCCAAGTCGCAACAGATACGCAGTATTTT.

The genes are TRBV21-1 and TRBJ2-7. TRBV21-1 is tagged as a pseudogene. The CDR3 covers 12 residues. CDR3 amino acids: CAPDRSSYEQYF. The CDR3 DNA reads as TGTGCCCCGGACAGGAGCTCCTACGAGCAGTACTTC.

The rearrangement links TRBV12-3 or TRBV12-4 to TRBJ2-3, with D tentatively TRBD1 (6 bases). The CDR3 spans 17 residues. V lost 3 bases to trimming and J lost 4 bases, with 20 bases between them. The chain's CDR3 is CASSLGDQGSHADTQYF. The CDR3, as DNA: TGTGCCAGCAGTTTGGGAGATCAGGGGTCCCACGCAGATACGCAGTATTTT.

CDR3 in amino acids: CASSPGGYTGELFF. The CDR3 DNA reads as TGTGCCAGCAGCCCAGGGGGTTACACCGGGGAGCTGTTTTTT. The V call is TRBV6-1, the J call TRBJ2-2; 7 bases line up with TRBD1. The CDR3 is 14 residues long. Germline CDR1 MNHNS, CDR2 SASEGT. V trimming: 6 bases; J trimming: 3 bases; junction bases outside the gene matches: 4.

There are a few counts of this clonotype. A junction end diverges from the germline sequence, so it may reflect a read error. The CDR3 region is CASSLAGGPDEQFF. The CDR3 DNA is TGTGCCAGCAGCCTAGCGGGGGGGCCCGATGAGCAGTTCTTC. The chain has TRBV7-6 and TRBJ2-1; 12 positions agree with TRBD2. The CDR3 loop spans 14 amino acids. Per the germline V gene, CDR1 is SGHVS and CDR2 is FNYEAQ.

The genes are TRBV12-3 or TRBV12-4 and TRBJ2-3, with 8 bases matching TRBD1. V dropped 8 bases and J dropped 3; count of bases not matched to a gene: 7. The CDR3 consists of 14 residues. CDR3 sequence: CASEQGVLTDTQYF. The CDR3 DNA is TGTGCCAGCGAACAGGGGGTCTTAACAGATACGCAGTATTTT.

A few counts support this clonotype. J is TRBJ2-7 and V is TRBV30, with D possibly matching TRBD1 (6 bases). Germline CDR1 is GTSNPN and CDR2 is SVGIG (reference sequence). V lost 2 bases, J lost 1 base, and 15 bases lay in between. The CDR3 has 15 residues. The CDR3 sequence: CAWSFWDIMSYEQYF. The CDR3, as DNA: TGTGCCTGGAGTTTTTGGGACATAATGTCCTACGAGCAGTACTTC. Looking up the rest from reference TRBV30 and TRBJ2-7 gives the full variable domain: SQTIHQWPATLVQPVGSPLSLECTVEGTSNPNLYWYRQAAGRGLQLLFYSVGIGQISSEVPQNLSASRPQDRQFILSSKKLLLSDSGFYLCAWSFWDIMSYEQYFGPGTRLTVT.

The chain carries TRBV24-1 and TRBJ2-7; D is ambiguous. Germline lookup yields CDR1 KGHDR and CDR2 SFDVKD. Trimming pared 3 bases from V and 1 base from J, leaving 6 bases between. The CDR3 length is 13 residues. CDR3 DNA: TGTGCCACCAGTGATGAAATGTCCTACGAGCAGTACTTC. As protein: CATSDEMSYEQYF.

This clonotype has only a few counts. The chain carries TRBV7-3 and TRBJ2-7, with a tentative D call TRBD1 (6 bases). The CDR3 extends over 14 amino acids. Between the trimmed V and J ends, which lost 0 bases and 6 bases, there was a span of 12 bases. The germline CDR1 and CDR2 sequences are SGHTA and FQGTGA. CDR3 coding DNA: TGTGCCAGCAGCTTAACACAGGGCCTTTCCGAGCAGTACTTC. Its protein product is CASSLTQGLSEQYF.

This clonotype has a handful of counts. This sequence joins TRBV24-1 and TRBJ2-7; 9 bases align to TRBD1. From germline, CDR1 is KGHDR and CDR2 SFDVKD. J gave up 5 bases and V 0 bases, and 7 bases lay outside the gene matches. The length of the CDR3 is 16 residues. The CDR3 nucleotides are TGTGCCACCAGTGATTTGCCGGGACAGGGTGCTAACGAGCAGTACTTC. Its translation: CATSDLPGQGANEQYF.

The sample holds a few counts of this clonotype. This rearrangement joins TRBV30 to TRBJ2-7, with D perhaps TRBD2 (5 bases). CDR1 and CDR2 (germline): GTSNPN, SVGIG (reference sequence). The CDR3 spans 14 residues. V was pared by 0 bases and J by 3 bases, with 12 bases between. CDR3 amino acids: CAWSVLEQIYEQYF. For the CDR3, the DNA is TGTGCCTGGAGTGTACTAGAGCAAATCTACGAGCAGTACTTC.

This clonotype was observed many times. V usage is TRBV5-1 and J usage is TRBJ1-1; D not certain. V gave up 3 bases and J gave up 5 bases, with 8 bases separating them. Germline V lookup: CDR1 SGHRS, CDR2 YFSETQ. The CDR3 has 12 amino acids. The CDR3 protein is CASSSTWTEAFF. CDR3 DNA sequence: TGCGCCAGCAGCTCTACCTGGACTGAAGCTTTCTTT.

The chain links TRBV7-7 to TRBJ2-1, with 8 bases identical to TRBD2. Germline trimming cut 5 bases from V and 7 bases from J; bases unmatched to any gene: 10. The CDR3 extends over 15 amino acids. CDR1 and CDR2 from the germline V gene are SSHAT and FNYEAQ (reference sequence). The CDR3 region is CASSHGDSGVNEQFF. The DNA for the CDR3 is TGTGCCAGCAGCCATGGTGATAGCGGGGTTAATGAGCAGTTCTTC.

This clonotype was seen a few times. The chain has TRBV24-1 and TRBJ2-1; possible D gene TRBD2, 6 bases. Germline CDR1 KGHDR, CDR2 SFDVKD. The CDR3 has 16 amino acids. The ends were cut back, 9 bases at V and 4 bases at J, with 21 bases in the middle. The CDR3 spells CATGGEGREIYNEQFF. CDR3 bases: TGTGCCACCGGGGGTGAGGGGCGGGAAATTTACAATGAGCAGTTCTTC.

This clonotype turned up a few times. This chain connects TRBV27 to TRBJ2-7; D is unresolved. CDR3 length equals 13 residues. V shed 5 bases and J shed 4 bases, with 12 bases lying between them. Germline V gives CDR1 MNHEY, CDR2 SMNVEV (reference sequence). The CDR3 sequence: CASSLRETYEQYF. CDR3 in DNA: TGTGCCAGCAGTCTCCGAGAGACTTACGAGCAGTACTTC.

Ten or more counts support this clonotype. V usage is TRBV24-1 and J usage is TRBJ2-5; tentative D call: TRBD1 (5 bases). Germline assignment: CDR1 KGHDR and CDR2 SFDVKD. V gave up 3 bases and J gave up 4 bases, with 17 bases separating them. The CDR3 runs to 16 residues. The CDR3 sequence is CATSDSTTAKRETQYF. CDR3 bases: TGTGCCACCAGTGATAGTACGACAGCTAAGAGAGAGACCCAGTACTTC.

This chain links TRBV30 with TRBJ2-7; a weak D match, TRBD1 (6 bases). The CDR3 loop spans 14 amino acids. Germline V gives CDR1 GTSNPN, CDR2 SVGIG (reference sequence). V lost 8 bases and J 5 bases, leaving 22 bases between the germline ends. The CDR3 sequence: CAGEYSGAGHEQYF. The DNA for the CDR3 is TGTGCCGGGGAATACTCAGGGGCCGGCCACGAGCAGTACTTC. Complete variable domain (other parts from reference TRBV30 and TRBJ2-7): SQTIHQWPATLVQPVGSPLSLECTVEGTSNPNLYWYRQAAGRGLQLLFYSVGIGQISSEVPQNLSASRPQDRQFILSSKKLLLSDSGFYLCAGEYSGAGHEQYFGPGTRLTVT.

This chain connects TRBV10-3 to TRBJ2-7; 9 bases match TRBD1. The CDR3 contains 14 residues. Germline V gives CDR1 ENHRY, CDR2 SYGVKD. Trimming took 3 bases from V and 6 from J; bases not matched to a gene: 6. The CDR3 region has the DNA TGTGCCATCAGTGACCGGGACAGGGTATTCGAGCAGTACTTC. This codes for CAISDRDRVFEQYF.

This clonotype was detected ten times or more. The rearrangement joins TRBV12-3 or TRBV12-4 to TRBJ2-1; D could derive from TRBD1 or TRBD2 (5 bases each). The CDR3 length is 11 residues. V lost 8 bases, J lost 6 bases, and 8 bases lay in between. CDR3: CASGTPNEQFF. CDR3 nucleotide sequence: TGTGCCAGCGGGACGCCCAATGAGCAGTTCTTC.

This chain uses TRBV7-9 with TRBJ2-7, with TRBD1 matching 9 bases. J was trimmed by 6 bases and V by 4 bases; bases with no gene match: 10. The CDR3 sequence is 15 residues long. Per the germline V gene, CDR1 is SEHNR and CDR2 is FQNEAQ (reference sequence). The CDR3 spells CASSWTRDREAEQYF. The CDR3 DNA reads as TGTGCCAGCAGCTGGACAAGGGACAGGGAAGCCGAGCAGTACTTC.

In its sample, this clonotype was seen a few times. The chain uses TRBV12-3 or TRBV12-4 and TRBJ1-3; D not resolved. CDR3 size: 14 residues. CDR3 sequence reads: CAWRWTNSGNTIYF. CDR3 DNA sequence: TGTGCGTGGAGGTGGACTAACTCTGGAAACACCATATATTTT.

This clonotype was detected a few times. The rearrangement joins TRBV11-2 to TRBJ2-7, with 7 bases that match TRBD1. The germline V gene has CDR1 SGHAT and CDR2 FQNNGV. The junction had 15 bases not matched to a gene; V was cut back by 2 bases and J by 5 bases. The CDR3 totals 17 residues. CDR3 DNA: TGTGCCAGCAGCTTACCGGAAACAGGGGTCAATCTCCACGAGCAGTACTTC. This translates into CASSLPETGVNLHEQYF. Supplemented by reference TRBV11-2 and TRBJ2-7, the full variable domain reads EAGVAQSPRYKIIEKRQSVAFWCNPISGHATLYWYQQILGQGPKLLIQFQNNGVVDDSQLPKDRFSAERLKGVDSTLKIQPAKLEDSAVYLCASSLPETGVNLHEQYFGPGTRLTVT.

This clonotype was counted a few times. The chain combines TRBV7-3 with TRBJ2-1; TRBD1 matches 9 bases. With 7 bases clipped from V and 4 bases from J, the junction kept 8 bases outside the gene matches. The germline V gene encodes CDR1 SGHTA and CDR2 FQGTGA. This CDR3 spans 15 amino acids. The CDR3 loop reads CASTTGTGKYNEQFF. Here the CDR3 DNA reads TGTGCCAGCACCACTGGGACAGGGAAATACAATGAGCAGTTCTTC.